Below, 12 T cell receptor beta chains from the same sample are listed, as sequenced in a study of T cell responses to AZD1222 COVID-19 vaccine. TCRdb's table, derived via immunoSEQ multiplex PCR, lists solely in-frame clones and lacks some. The sample carries under 170,000 clones, more than 80% recorded once. Sequenced material: peripheral blood, taken 28 days after the second AZD1222 dose. All receptors derive from an adult who received the AZD1222 COVID-19 vaccine.

The chain employs TRBV13 and TRBJ1-2; D uncertain. The CDR3 consists of 16 residues. Trimming left V 3 bases short and J 5 bases short, with 19 bases between. Germline V lookup: CDR1 PRHDT, CDR2 FYEKMQ (reference sequence). CDR3 sequence reads: CASSFFGRDGSYGYTF. The CDR3 DNA reads as TGTGCCAGCAGCTTCTTTGGTCGAGACGGAAGTTATGGCTACACCTTC.

The chain couples TRBV9 to TRBJ2-2; D ambiguous. The germline V and J ends were trimmed by 4 bases and 6 bases, with 16 bases remaining between them. CDR1 and CDR2 from the germline V gene are SGDLS and YYNGEE. The length of the CDR3 is 15 residues. The CDR3 loop reads CASSPHPVRSGELFF. DNA for the CDR3: TGTGCCAGCAGCCCCCACCCAGTACGCTCCGGGGAGCTGTTTTTT.

The rearrangement links TRBV5-1 to TRBJ1-1; D might be TRBD1 (5 bases). Trimming removed 2 bases from V and 1 base from J, with 12 bases in between. The CDR3 is 15 residues long. In germline, CDR1 is SGHRS, CDR2 YFSETQ. The CDR3: CASSFRGTANTEAFF. CDR3 DNA: TGCGCCAGCAGCTTCCGCGGGACGGCGAACACTGAAGCTTTCTTT.

The chain is built from TRBV12-3 or TRBV12-4 and TRBJ2-7; 7 bases fit TRBD1. V dropped 2 bases and J dropped 2; count of bases not matched to a gene: 0. The CDR3 has 13 residues. The CDR3 region has the DNA TGTGCCAGCAGTTTAACAGGGGCCTACGAGCAGTACTTC. The encoded protein is CASSLTGAYEQYF.

This sequence joins TRBV6-5 and TRBJ1-3; D is unresolved. Germline V lookup: CDR1 MNHEY, CDR2 SVGAGI. This CDR3 contains 14 residues. V gave up 4 bases and J gave up 0 bases, with 7 bases separating them. CDR3 protein: CASSSAPSGNTIYF. CDR3 DNA sequence: TGTGCCAGCAGTTCCGCCCCCTCTGGAAACACCATATATTTT.

This chain connects TRBV19 to TRBJ2-7; 10 bases are shared with TRBD1. The germline V gene encodes CDR1 LNHDA and CDR2 SQIVND (reference sequence). The CDR3 is 16 residues long. Trimming at V came to 6 bases and at J to 5 bases, leaving 13 bases not matched to a gene. The chain's CDR3 is CASSHLPGTGVNEQYF. The CDR3, as DNA: TGTGCCAGTAGCCACCTCCCCGGGACAGGGGTTAACGAGCAGTACTTC.

This chain connects TRBV19 to TRBJ2-7; D might be TRBD1 (5 bases). CDR1 is LNHDA, CDR2 SQIVND, per germline (reference sequence). V lost 3 bases and J lost 1, with 10 bases in between. CDR3 size: 14 residues. The CDR3 loop is CASSMTRQSYEQYF. CDR3 DNA: TGTGCCAGTAGTATGACGAGACAGTCCTACGAGCAGTACTTC.

The V call is TRBV9, the J call TRBJ2-1; 9 positions match TRBD2. CDR1 and CDR2 (germline): SGDLS, YYNGEE. Losses at the gene ends were 4 bases for V and 4 bases for J; bases not matched to a gene: 6. The CDR3 has 15 amino acids. CDR3 DNA sequence: TGTGCCAGCAGCACAGGGGCGGGAGGGTACAATGAGCAGTTCTTC. It specifies CASSTGAGGYNEQFF.

The chain carries TRBV19 and TRBJ2-7; no definite D call. CDR3 size: 14 residues. Germline V lookup: CDR1 LNHDA, CDR2 SQIVND (reference sequence). V lost 3 bases and J 2 bases, leaving 11 bases between the germline ends. The CDR3 DNA sequence: TGTGCCAGTAGTATTCCCGGCGGACCCTACGAGCAGTACTTC. Its translation: CASSIPGGPYEQYF.

The chain recombines TRBV2 with TRBJ1-1, with D tentatively TRBD1 (5 bases). The V end lost 4 bases, the J end lost 4 bases, and 13 bases lay between the germline ends. The CDR3 is 14 residues long. Germline V CDR1 and CDR2: SNHLY, FYNNEI. The CDR3 protein is CASSAPGFGTEAFF. In DNA, the CDR3 is TGTGCCAGCAGTGCACCAGGGTTTGGCACTGAAGCTTTCTTT.

This chain connects TRBV6-5 to TRBJ1-1; no reliable D call. Trimming cost V 0 bases and J 7 bases, with 9 bases left between them. The CDR3 totals 13 residues. Germline loops: CDR1 MNHEY, CDR2 SVGAGI. Here the CDR3 reads CASSYSTLGEAFF. The CDR3 DNA sequence: TGTGCCAGCAGTTACTCGACTCTGGGTGAAGCTTTCTTT.

This clone was counted only a few times. The V and J genes are TRBV11-2 and TRBJ2-2, with TRBD1 as a possible D gene (5 bases). The germline CDR1 and CDR2 sequences are SGHAT and FQNNGV. The V end was cut by 1 base, the J end by 7 bases, with 10 bases between. The CDR3 has 14 residues. In DNA form, the CDR3 reads TGTGCCAGCAGCTTAGTCGCAGGGATCGGGGAGCTGTTTTTT. Protein: CASSLVAGIGELFF. Looking up the rest from reference TRBV11-2 and TRBJ2-2 gives the full variable domain: EAGVAQSPRYKIIEKRQSVAFWCNPISGHATLYWYQQILGQGPKLLIQFQNNGVVDDSQLPKDRFSAERLKGVDSTLKIQPAKLEDSAVYLCASSLVAGIGELFFGEGSRLTVL.